Listed here are 7 T cell receptor beta chains from one sample, sequenced in a study of cytomegalovirus exposure and HLA in healthy donors (dated by TCRdb to 2017 to 2019). The library was produced with the immunoSEQ multiplex PCR assay. The multiplex PCR relied on a mix of 60 forward primers for TCR Vbeta segments and 13 reverse primers for TCR Jbeta segments. In TCRdb, the immuneACCESS table is reduced to in-frame sequences with V and J assigned. These tables do not hold every clone; where another copy was compared, an unresolved V gene accounts for under half, and the others remain unexplained. In this sample the table shows about 130,000 clones, 80% of which occur a single time. The ten top clones hold roughly 4.2% of the sample. The sequenced sample consisted of PBMCs. These receptors came from a woman aged 40 to 50 in good health and CMV-seronegative.

V gene TRBV9 combines with J gene TRBJ1-1; D possibly corresponds to TRBD1 (5 bases). The CDR3 is 14 residues long. V gave up 0 bases and J gave up 4 bases, with 10 bases separating them. CDR1 is SGDLS and CDR2 is YYNGEE in the germline V gene. CDR3 sequence (DNA): TGTGCCAGCAGCGTAGGTGGACATGGCACTGAAGCTTTCTTT. Its translation is CASSVGGHGTEAFF.

The chain recombines TRBV4-1 with TRBJ1-4; TRBD1 might be the D (5 bases). The V end was cut by 3 bases, the J end by 8 bases, with 16 bases between. In germline, CDR1 is MGHRA, CDR2 YSYEKL. This CDR3 region has 15 residues. The CDR3 loop is CASSQWGGREEKLFF. The CDR3 bases are TGCGCCAGCAGCCAGTGGGGGGGGAGGGAAGAAAAACTGTTTTTT.

This chain links TRBV5-1 with TRBJ1-4, with a tentative D call TRBD1 (6 bases). Germline V gives CDR1 SGHRS, CDR2 YFSETQ. The CDR3 consists of 16 residues. The ends were cut back, 2 bases at V and 6 bases at J, with 17 bases in the middle. As DNA, the CDR3 is TGCGCCAGCAGCTTCACAGGGAAGTTTTCGGATGAAAAACTGTTTTTT. It specifies CASSFTGKFSDEKLFF.

The V gene is TRBV9, the J gene TRBJ2-5, with D possibly matching TRBD2 (6 bases). The V and J ends lost 0 bases and 1 base respectively, with 10 bases between them. Germline loops: CDR1 SGDLS, CDR2 YYNGEE. The CDR3 covers 15 residues. The CDR3 loop reads CASSVVSGGQETQYF. The DNA of the CDR3 is TGTGCCAGCAGCGTAGTTAGCGGAGGCCAAGAGACCCAGTACTTC.

The chain joins TRBV7-9 to TRBJ1-6, with D tentatively TRBD1 (5 bases). Trimming stripped 2 bases from V and 9 bases from J, with 14 bases between. The CDR3 loop spans 15 amino acids. Germline loops: CDR1 SEHNR, CDR2 FQNEAQ (reference sequence). CDR3 in DNA: TGTGCCAGCAGCTTATATAGCAGGGAGGGTTCACCCCTCCACTTT. Translation gives CASSLYSREGSPLHF.

This clone was found once. V and J are TRBV9 and TRBJ2-1; 8 bases align to TRBD2. The CDR3 totals 14 residues. The V gene end was trimmed by 7 bases and the J gene end by 7 bases; junction bases not matched to a gene: 10. The germline V gene has CDR1 SGDLS and CDR2 YYNGEE. The CDR3 loop reads CASRPAGGGNEQFF. Written as DNA, the CDR3 is TGTGCCAGCCGCCCCGCGGGGGGAGGGAATGAGCAGTTCTTC.

This chain links TRBV5-1 with TRBJ1-2, with TRBD1 as a possible D gene (6 bases). V was cut by 0 bases and J by 6 bases, with 15 bases left in between. The CDR3 covers 15 residues. The germline gives CDR1 SGHRS, CDR2 YFSETQ. The CDR3 nucleotides are TGCGCCAGCAGCTTGGTTCCAGGGGCGACGGATGGCTACACCTTC. It yields the protein CASSLVPGATDGYTF.